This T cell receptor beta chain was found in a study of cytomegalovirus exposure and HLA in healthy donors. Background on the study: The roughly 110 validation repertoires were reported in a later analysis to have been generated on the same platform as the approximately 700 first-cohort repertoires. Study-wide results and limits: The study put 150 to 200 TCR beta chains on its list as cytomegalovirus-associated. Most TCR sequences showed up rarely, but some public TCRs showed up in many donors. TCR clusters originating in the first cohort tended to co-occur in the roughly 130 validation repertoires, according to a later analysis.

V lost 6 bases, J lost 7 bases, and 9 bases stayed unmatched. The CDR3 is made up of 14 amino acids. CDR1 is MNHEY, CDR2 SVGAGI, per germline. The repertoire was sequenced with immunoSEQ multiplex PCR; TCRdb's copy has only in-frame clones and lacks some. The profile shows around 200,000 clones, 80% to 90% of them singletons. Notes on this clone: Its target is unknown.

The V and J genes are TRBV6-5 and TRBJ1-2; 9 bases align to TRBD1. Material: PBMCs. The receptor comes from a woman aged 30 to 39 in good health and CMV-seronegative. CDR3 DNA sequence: TGTGCCAGCAGCTTACCGGGACAGGGATTTGGCTACACCTTC. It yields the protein CASSLPGQGFGYTF.